Presented here are 32 T cell receptor beta chains from one specimen sequenced in a study of T cells in Graves' hyperthyroidism and ophthalmopathy. What was amplified from RNA transcripts were TCR beta CDR3 regions. HTBI primers were used for first-round RT-PCR of the TCR CDR3. TCRdb re-derived calls from the multiplex PCR reads in MiXCR, one entry per CDR3 protein. The repertoire holds approximately 630,000 distinct CDR3 sequences, with around 15% as singletons. The sample consisted of blood. Source of these receptors: a woman aged 25 to 39 with Graves' hyperthyroidism.

In its sample, this clonotype was seen a few times. The chain joins TRBV5-1 to TRBJ1-3; no definite D call. Germline V gene lookup returns CDR1 SGHRS and CDR2 YFSETQ. V was pared by 0 bases and J by 2 bases, with 6 bases between. The CDR3 length is 14 residues. In nucleotides, the CDR3 is TGCGCCAGCAGCTTGGGTACTACTGGAAACACCATATATTTT. Translating gives CASSLGTTGNTIYF. The full variable domain, its missing parts supplied by reference TRBV5-1 and TRBJ1-3, is KAGVTQTPRYLIKTRGQQVTLSCSPISGHRSVSWYQQTPGQGLQFLFEYFSETQRNKGNFPGRFSGRQFSNSRSEMNVSTLELGDSALYLCASSLGTTGNTIYFGEGSWLTVV.

This clonotype was counted a few times. J is TRBJ1-6 and V is TRBV9, with 7 bases identical to TRBD1. Germline assignment: CDR1 SGDLS and CDR2 YYNGEE. V gave up 0 bases and J gave up 4 bases; unmatched junction bases: 16. The CDR3 has 20 residues. CDR3 amino acids: CASSVVHSQGPGLYNSPLHF. The CDR3 coding sequence is TGTGCCAGCAGCGTAGTCCATTCACAGGGGCCCGGATTGTATAATTCACCCCTCCACTTT.

J is TRBJ2-2 and V is TRBV18; no clear D. Germline V gene sequence: CDR1 KGHSH, CDR2 LQKENI. V gave up 7 bases and J gave up 5 bases, with 11 bases separating them. CDR3 length: 13 amino acids. The CDR3 here is CASFPRQTGELFF. The CDR3 bases are TGTGCCAGCTTCCCCCGCCAAACCGGGGAGCTGTTTTTT.

The DNA of the CDR3 is TGTGCCAGCAGCTTGGCTGGGTCGGGGACAGGGGACATTCAGTACTTC. This gives the protein CASSLAGSGTGDIQYF. The chain is built from TRBV5-5 and TRBJ2-4, with TRBD1 identical over 10 bases. Per the germline V gene, CDR1 is SGHKS and CDR2 is YYEKEE (reference sequence). The CDR3 is 16 residues long. V was clipped by 0 bases and J by 8 bases; unmatched bases: 8.

This clonotype showed up many times. The V call is TRBV20-1, the J call TRBJ1-1; the D is unclear. The CDR3 runs to 14 residues. V was cut by 1 base and J by 4 bases, with 13 bases left in between. Per the germline V gene, CDR1 is DFQATT and CDR2 is SNEGSKA (reference sequence). CDR3 region: CSARGTGWGTEAFF. DNA for the CDR3: TGCAGTGCTAGAGGGACGGGGTGGGGCACTGAAGCTTTCTTT.

This clonotype was recorded many times. This chain links TRBV28 with TRBJ2-7; 10 bases align to TRBD1. This CDR3 spans 15 amino acids. The V and J ends lost 2 bases and 4 bases, in that order; junction bases with no gene match: 5. Germline CDR1 and CDR2: MDHEN and SYDVKM. Here the CDR3 reads CASSLPGTGAYEQYF. CDR3 DNA sequence: TGTGCCAGCAGTTTACCGGGGACAGGGGCGTACGAGCAGTACTTC. Together with reference TRBV28 and TRBJ2-7, the CDR3 gives the full variable domain: DVKVTQSSRYLVKRTGEKVFLECVQDMDHENMFWYRQDPGLGLRLIYFSYDVKMKEKGDIPEGYSVSREKKERFSLILESASTNQTSMYLCASSLPGTGAYEQYFGPGTRLTVT.

At least ten counts were recorded for this clonotype. This chain joins TRBV27 and TRBJ2-7, with 8 bases aligning to TRBD1. The CDR3 length is 14 residues. Per the germline V gene, CDR1 is MNHEY and CDR2 is SMNVEV (reference sequence). Trimming took 6 bases from V and 5 from J; bases not matched to a gene: 9. CDR3 in amino acids: CASSLQGDLDEQYF. The CDR3 coding sequence is TGTGCCAGCAGCCTACAGGGGGATCTCGACGAGCAGTACTTC.

The genes are TRBV7-2 and TRBJ2-7, with 14 bases aligning to TRBD2. Germline V gene lookup returns CDR1 SGHTA and CDR2 FQGNSA. CDR3 length equals 17 residues. The junction had 10 bases not matched to a gene; V was cut back by 3 bases and J by 6 bases. The CDR3 loop is CASSFGRGGLAGGEQYF. The CDR3 nucleotides read TGTGCCAGCAGCTTCGGGAGGGGAGGACTAGCGGGAGGCGAGCAGTACTTC. Combining the CDR3 with reference TRBV7-2 and TRBJ2-7 gives the whole variable domain GAGVSQSPSNKVTEKGKDVELRCDPISGHTALYWYRQSLGQGLEFLIYFQGNSAPDKSGLPSDRFSAERTGGSVSTLTIQRTQQEDSAVYLCASSFGRGGLAGGEQYFGPGTRLTVT.

This clonotype was detected a few times. CDR3 loop: CASSLVWKTGEQYF. The CDR3 DNA follows: TGTGCCAGCAGCTTGGTCTGGAAAACGGGCGAGCAGTACTTC. The rearrangement uses TRBV5-5 and TRBJ2-7; D gene uncertain. The CDR3 is 14 residues long. The V and J ends lost 0 bases and 6 bases respectively, with 13 bases between them. Germline values: CDR1 SGHKS, CDR2 YYEKEE (reference sequence). Based on the CDR3 plus reference TRBV5-5 and TRBJ2-7, the full variable domain is DAGVTQSPTHLIKTRGQQVTLRCSPISGHKSVSWYQQVLGQGPQFIFQYYEKEERGRGNFPDRFSARQFPNYSSELNVNALLLGDSALYLCASSLVWKTGEQYFGPGTRLTVT.

This clonotype has at least ten counts. J is TRBJ1-2 and V is TRBV2; D ambiguous. Germline values: CDR1 SNHLY, CDR2 FYNNEI. Trimming left V 4 bases short and J 2 bases short, with 8 bases between. CDR3 length: 13 residues. CDR3: CASSVEVNYGYTF. CDR3 DNA: TGTGCCAGCAGTGTTGAGGTGAACTATGGCTACACCTTC.

This sequence joins TRBV7-9 and TRBJ2-7; the D is unclear. Germline V lookup: CDR1 SEHNR, CDR2 FQNEAQ (reference sequence). V was trimmed by 2 bases and J by 5 bases, leaving 7 bases between them. The CDR3 extends over 12 amino acids. CDR3: CASSLKVHEQYF. For the CDR3, the DNA is TGTGCCAGCAGCTTAAAAGTCCACGAGCAGTACTTC.

On this clonotype itself: It may be a read error: a sequence one base away is much more abundant. The chain joins TRBV28 to TRBJ1-2; 10 positions agree with TRBD1. With V trimmed by 5 bases and J by 5 bases, 5 bases remained unmatched. The CDR3 length is 14 residues. Germline lookup yields CDR1 MDHEN and CDR2 SYDVKM. The DNA for the CDR3 is TGTGCCAGCAGTCCGACAGGGGGCGCGTATGGCTACACCTTC. Residues: CASSPTGGAYGYTF.

The chain combines TRBV7-3 with TRBJ2-3, with D perhaps TRBD1 (6 bases). The CDR3 length is 20 residues. Germline-derived CDR1 and CDR2 are SGHTA and FQGTGA. Trimming removed 6 bases at V and 2 bases at J, with 30 bases between. The CDR3: CASSPSIPRGGGPLTDTQYF. The CDR3 DNA sequence: TGTGCCAGCAGTCCCTCTATACCCCGGGGTGGGGGCCCTCTCACAGATACGCAGTATTTT.

This clonotype was seen a few times. The chain links TRBV3-1 to TRBJ2-7; maybe TRBD1 (5 bases). From germline, CDR1 is LGHDT and CDR2 YNNKEL (reference sequence). Trimming stripped 4 bases from V and 3 bases from J, with 19 bases between. CDR3 size: 16 residues. The CDR3 sequence is CASSPRFGKGHYEQYF. CDR3 DNA: TGTGCCAGCAGCCCAAGATTTGGGAAGGGGCACTACGAGCAGTACTTC.

This clonotype was picked up many times. The chain recombines TRBV12-3 or TRBV12-4 with TRBJ2-7; 12 bases fit TRBD1. The CDR3 has 14 amino acids. Germline trimming cut 3 bases from V and 7 bases from J; bases unmatched to any gene: 4. CDR3 in amino acids: CASSFGTGGGEQYF. The CDR3 coding sequence is TGTGCCAGCAGTTTCGGGACAGGGGGCGGTGAGCAGTACTTC.

This clonotype was seen ten or more times. The chain carries TRBV6-1 and TRBJ1-1, with D unclear. Trimming removed 8 bases from V and 5 bases from J, with 9 bases in between. Germline values: CDR1 MNHNS, CDR2 SASEGT. The CDR3 is 11 residues long. CDR3 loop: CASVGGTEAFF. DNA of the CDR3: TGTGCCAGCGTAGGAGGGACTGAAGCTTTCTTT.

This clonotype appeared a few times. The chain uses TRBV29-1 and TRBJ2-3; D gene unclear. The germline CDR1 and CDR2 sequences are SQVTM and ANQGSEA. V lost 5 bases, J lost 6 bases, and 6 bases lay in between. The CDR3 covers 10 residues. Here the CDR3 DNA reads TGCAGCGTTTCCGGGGATACGCAGTATTTT. Translation gives CSVSGDTQYF.

The chain combines TRBV11-2 with TRBJ2-7; the D gene is possibly TRBD1 (6 bases). Between the trimmed V and J ends, which lost 1 base and 2 bases, there was a span of 18 bases. The CDR3 consists of 17 residues. Germline values: CDR1 SGHAT, CDR2 FQNNGV. CDR3 nucleotides: TGTGCCAGCAGCTTAGGTCCAGGGGCAGGACGCACCTACGAGCAGTACTTC. Translation: CASSLGPGAGRTYEQYF. Together with reference TRBV11-2 and TRBJ2-7, the CDR3 gives the full variable domain: EAGVAQSPRYKIIEKRQSVAFWCNPISGHATLYWYQQILGQGPKLLIQFQNNGVVDDSQLPKDRFSAERLKGVDSTLKIQPAKLEDSAVYLCASSLGPGAGRTYEQYFGPGTRLTVT.

This clonotype was observed at least ten times. J is TRBJ2-7 and V is TRBV2, with D tentatively TRBD1 (6 bases). The CDR3 totals 13 residues. V lost 10 bases to trimming and J lost 5 bases, with 18 bases between them. The germline CDR1 and CDR2 sequences are SNHLY and FYNNEI. CDR3 protein: CAIKKQGSDEQYF. The CDR3 DNA is TGTGCCATCAAAAAACAGGGCTCGGACGAGCAGTACTTC. Looking up the rest from reference TRBV2 and TRBJ2-7 gives the full variable domain: EPEVTQTPSHQVTQMGQEVILRCVPISNHLYFYWYRQILGQKVEFLVSFYNNEISEKSEIFDDQFSVERPDGSNFTLKIRSTKLEDSAMYFCAIKKQGSDEQYFGPGTRLTVT.

This sequence joins TRBV9 and TRBJ2-1; no definite D call. This CDR3 contains 13 residues. V dropped 0 bases and J dropped 9 bases, with 10 bases sitting between them. The germline CDR1 and CDR2 sequences are SGDLS and YYNGEE. In nucleotides, the CDR3 is TGTGCCAGCAGCGTAGAGGACGAAGGTGAGCAGTTCTTC. Residues: CASSVEDEGEQFF.

The chain uses TRBV28 and TRBJ2-7; 10 nucleotides agree with TRBD1. This CDR3 is built from 15 residues. Per germline, CDR1 MDHEN and CDR2 SYDVKM. Trimming cost V 5 bases and J 4 bases; bases outside gene matches: 8. The CDR3 nucleotides are TGTGCCAGCAGTACTTTGGGACAGGGGTTATACGAGCAGTACTTC. Residues: CASSTLGQGLYEQYF.

There are a few counts of this clonotype. The genes are TRBV7-2 and TRBJ2-7, with D unresolved. This CDR3 is 15 amino acids long. V shed 2 bases and J shed 5 bases, with 16 bases lying between them. The V gene's germline CDR1 is SGHTA and CDR2 FQGNSA. CDR3 sequence: CASSLSQELRHEQYF. The DNA of the CDR3 is TGTGCCAGCAGCTTATCTCAGGAATTGCGGCACGAGCAGTACTTC.

This clonotype was picked up many times. The CDR3 region is CASSGQTVYASYEQYF. CDR3 sequence (DNA): TGTGCCAGCAGTGGACAGACCGTTTACGCATCCTACGAGCAGTACTTC. J is TRBJ2-7 and V is TRBV2; D possibly corresponds to TRBD1 (5 bases). The CDR3 consists of 16 residues. V dropped 4 bases and J dropped 1 base, with 17 bases sitting between them. Germline CDR1 reads SNHLY; CDR2 reads FYNNEI.

This clonotype was counted many times. J is TRBJ2-2 and V is TRBV11-3; D unclear. Between the trimmed V and J ends, which lost 2 bases and 6 bases, there was a span of 16 bases. The germline V gene has CDR1 SGHNT and CDR2 YENEEA. This CDR3 region has 16 residues. CDR3 loop: CASSLRSSLGPGELFF. CDR3 coding DNA: TGTGCCAGCAGCTTAAGGTCCAGTCTCGGGCCCGGGGAGCTGTTTTTT.

The chain has TRBV7-8 and TRBJ2-5, with a possible D match to TRBD1 (5 bases). The CDR3 sequence is 16 residues long. The V and J ends lost 1 base and 2 bases respectively, with 14 bases between them. CDR1 and CDR2 from the germline V gene are SGHVS and FQNEAQ. In DNA form, the CDR3 reads TGTGCCAGCAGCTTAGGCTGGGGCTATCTACAAGAGACCCAGTACTTC. Its protein product is CASSLGWGYLQETQYF. The full variable domain, in which reference TRBV7-8 and TRBJ2-5 provide the parts outside the CDR3, is GAGVSQSPRYKVAKRGQDVALRCDPISGHVSLFWYQQALGQGPEFLTYFQNEAQLDKSGLPSDRFFAERPEGSVSTLKIQRTQQEDSAVYLCASSLGWGYLQETQYFGPGTRLLVL.

The chain has TRBV4-2 and TRBJ2-1; TRBD2 matches at 9 bases. CDR1 LGHNA and CDR2 YNFKEQ come from the germline V gene. Losses at the gene ends were 2 bases for V and 2 bases for J; bases not matched to a gene: 4. There are 16 residues in the CDR3. CDR3 coding DNA: TGTGCCAGCAGCCAAAGACTAGCGGCCCCCTACAATGAGCAGTTCTTC. Protein: CASSQRLAAPYNEQFF.

This clonotype came up many times. This CDR3 reads CASSLEALAGNEQFF. CDR3 coding DNA: TGTGCCAGCAGCTTAGAGGCCCTAGCGGGCAATGAGCAGTTCTTC. V usage is TRBV11-2 and J usage is TRBJ2-1; 8 bases are a match to TRBD2. Germline CDR1 is SGHAT and CDR2 is FQNNGV. The CDR3 sequence is 15 residues long. Trimming removed 0 bases from V and 6 bases from J; junction bases left unmatched: 4.

The genes are TRBV15 and TRBJ1-3; D is uncertain. The CDR3 spans 14 residues. Germline-derived CDR1 and CDR2 are LNHNV and YYDKDF (reference sequence). V lost 6 bases to trimming and J lost 3 bases, with 12 bases between them. The CDR3 protein is CATSPRVFGNTIYF. The CDR3, as DNA: TGTGCCACCAGTCCGAGGGTATTTGGAAACACCATATATTTT.

This clonotype came up many times. The J gene is TRBJ2-1, the V gene TRBV7-9; D call uncertain. Germline V gene lookup returns CDR1 SEHNR and CDR2 FQNEAQ (reference sequence). V was cut by 3 bases and J by 9 bases, with 12 bases left in between. The CDR3 length is 13 residues. CDR3 nucleotides: TGTGCCAGCAGCTTTGATTTGTTGAGTGAGCAGTTCTTC. Translated: CASSFDLLSEQFF.

This clonotype has only a few counts. This chain uses TRBV4-3 with TRBJ2-3; D is unclear. V was shortened by 0 bases and J by 0 bases, with 10 bases between the two germline ends. In germline, CDR1 is LGHNA, CDR2 YSLEER. The CDR3 extends over 16 amino acids. In DNA, the CDR3 is TGCGCCAGCAGCCAAGATTCCGGCGGTAGCACAGATACGCAGTATTTT. Translating gives CASSQDSGGSTDTQYF.

V usage is TRBV7-9 and J usage is TRBJ2-2; TRBD2 aligns across 14 bases. The CDR3 length is 19 residues. V lost 6 bases to trimming and J lost 1 base; unmatched junction nucleotides: 10. Germline V gene data show CDR1 as SEHNR and CDR2 as FQNEAQ (reference sequence). The CDR3 sequence: CASRSGLAGVGVNTGELFF. The CDR3 DNA sequence: TGTGCCAGCAGATCGGGACTAGCGGGAGTGGGTGTGAACACCGGGGAGCTGTTTTTT.

This clonotype has only a few counts. J is TRBJ2-7 and V is TRBV20-1; D may be TRBD1 (5 bases). Germline assignment: CDR1 DFQATT and CDR2 SNEGSKA (reference sequence). This CDR3 region has 14 residues. Between the trimmed V and J ends, which lost 0 bases and 6 bases, there was a span of 15 bases. Written as DNA, the CDR3 is TGCAGTGCTAGAGATAAGGGGCGTTACGGCGAGCAGTACTTC. It is translated as CSARDKGRYGEQYF.